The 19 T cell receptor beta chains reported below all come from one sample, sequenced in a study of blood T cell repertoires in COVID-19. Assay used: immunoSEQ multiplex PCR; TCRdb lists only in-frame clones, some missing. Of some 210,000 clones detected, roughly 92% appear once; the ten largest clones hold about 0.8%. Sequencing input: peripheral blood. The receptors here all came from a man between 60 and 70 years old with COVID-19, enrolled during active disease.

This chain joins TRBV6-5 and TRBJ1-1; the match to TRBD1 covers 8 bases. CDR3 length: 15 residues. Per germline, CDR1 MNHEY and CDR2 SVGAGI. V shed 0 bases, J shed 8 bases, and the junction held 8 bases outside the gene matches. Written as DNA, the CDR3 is TGTGCCAGCAGTTACTCAGGGCGCAGGGGGCAGGAAGCTTTCTTT. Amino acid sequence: CASSYSGRRGQEAFF.

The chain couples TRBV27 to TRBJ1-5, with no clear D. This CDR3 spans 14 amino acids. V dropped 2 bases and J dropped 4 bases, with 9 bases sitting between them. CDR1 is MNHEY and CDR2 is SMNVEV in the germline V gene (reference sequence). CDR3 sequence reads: CASSLAGWNQPQHF. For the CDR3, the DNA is TGTGCCAGCAGTTTAGCGGGATGGAATCAGCCCCAGCATTTT.

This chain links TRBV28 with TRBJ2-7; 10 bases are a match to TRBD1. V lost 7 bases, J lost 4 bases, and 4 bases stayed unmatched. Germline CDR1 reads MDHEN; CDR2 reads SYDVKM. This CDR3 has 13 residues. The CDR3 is CASIPGQGYEQYF. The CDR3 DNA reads TGTGCCAGCATACCGGGACAGGGGTACGAGCAGTACTTC.

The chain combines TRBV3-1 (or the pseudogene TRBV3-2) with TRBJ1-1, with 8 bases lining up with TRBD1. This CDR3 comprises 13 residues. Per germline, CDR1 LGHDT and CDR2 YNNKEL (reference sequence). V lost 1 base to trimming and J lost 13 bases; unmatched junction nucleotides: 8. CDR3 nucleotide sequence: TGTGCCAGCAGCCAAGGACAGGGGTCTCTTGTTTTCTTT. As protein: CASSQGQGSLVFF.

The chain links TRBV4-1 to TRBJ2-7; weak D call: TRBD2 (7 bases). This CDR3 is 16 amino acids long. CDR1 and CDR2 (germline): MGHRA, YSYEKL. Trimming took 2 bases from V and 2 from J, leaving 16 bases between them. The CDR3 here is CASSQTSAGAPYEQYF. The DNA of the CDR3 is TGCGCCAGCAGCCAAACGTCGGCGGGGGCCCCCTACGAGCAGTACTTC.

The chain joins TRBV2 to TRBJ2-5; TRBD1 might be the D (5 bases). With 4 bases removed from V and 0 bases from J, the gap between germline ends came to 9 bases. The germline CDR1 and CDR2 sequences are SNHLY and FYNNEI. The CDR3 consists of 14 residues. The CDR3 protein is CASSVRVYQETQYF. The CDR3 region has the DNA TGTGCCAGCAGTGTCAGGGTGTACCAAGAGACCCAGTACTTC.

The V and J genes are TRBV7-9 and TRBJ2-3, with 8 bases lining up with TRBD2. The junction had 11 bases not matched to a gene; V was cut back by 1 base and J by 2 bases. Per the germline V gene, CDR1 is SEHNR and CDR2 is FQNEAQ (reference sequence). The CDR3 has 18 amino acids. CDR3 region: CASSLGGTLAETTDTQYF. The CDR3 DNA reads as TGTGCCAGCAGCTTAGGGGGAACACTAGCGGAGACCACAGATACGCAGTATTTT.

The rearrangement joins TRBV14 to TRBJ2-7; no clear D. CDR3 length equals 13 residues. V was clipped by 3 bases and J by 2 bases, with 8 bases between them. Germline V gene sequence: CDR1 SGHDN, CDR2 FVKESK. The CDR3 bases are TGTGCCAGCAGCCACAGCGCTCCCTACGAGCAGTACTTC. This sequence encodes CASSHSAPYEQYF.

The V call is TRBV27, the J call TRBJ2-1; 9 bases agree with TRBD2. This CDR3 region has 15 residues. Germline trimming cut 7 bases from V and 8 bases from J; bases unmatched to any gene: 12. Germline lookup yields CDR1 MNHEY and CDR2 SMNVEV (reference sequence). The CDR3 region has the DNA TGTGCCAGCACCTCGGGCGGGAGGGCCTTAGATGAGCAGTTCTTC. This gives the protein CASTSGGRALDEQFF.

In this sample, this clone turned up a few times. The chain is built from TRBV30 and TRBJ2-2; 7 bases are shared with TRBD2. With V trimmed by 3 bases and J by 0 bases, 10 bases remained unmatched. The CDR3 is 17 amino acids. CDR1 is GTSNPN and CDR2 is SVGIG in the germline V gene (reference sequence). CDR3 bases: TGTGCCTGGAGGGGGATGAGCGGGGACTCGAACACCGGGGAGCTGTTTTTT. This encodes CAWRGMSGDSNTGELFF. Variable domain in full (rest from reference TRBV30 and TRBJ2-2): SQTIHQWPATLVQPVGSPLSLECTVEGTSNPNLYWYRQAAGRGLQLLFYSVGIGQISSEVPQNLSASRPQDRQFILSSKKLLLSDSGFYLCAWRGMSGDSNTGELFFGEGSRLTVL.

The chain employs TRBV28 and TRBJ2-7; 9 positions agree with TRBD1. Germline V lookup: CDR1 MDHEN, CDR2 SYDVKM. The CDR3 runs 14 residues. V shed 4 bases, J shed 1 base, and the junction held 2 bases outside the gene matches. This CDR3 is CASSSGTGSYEQYF. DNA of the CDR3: TGTGCCAGCAGTTCCGGGACAGGGTCCTACGAGCAGTACTTC.

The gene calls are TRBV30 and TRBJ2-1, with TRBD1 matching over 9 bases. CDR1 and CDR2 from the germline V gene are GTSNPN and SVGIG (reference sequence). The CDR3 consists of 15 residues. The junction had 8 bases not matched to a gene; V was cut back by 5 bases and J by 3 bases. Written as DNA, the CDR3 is TGTGCCTGGGCCGGGTACAGGGGGCACTACAATGAGCAGTTCTTC. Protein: CAWAGYRGHYNEQFF.

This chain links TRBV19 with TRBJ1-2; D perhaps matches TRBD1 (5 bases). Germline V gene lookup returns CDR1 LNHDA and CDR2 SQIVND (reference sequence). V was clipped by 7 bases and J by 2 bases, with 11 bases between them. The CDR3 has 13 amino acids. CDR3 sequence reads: CASTSTANYGYTF. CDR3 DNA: TGTGCCAGTACCTCGACAGCCAACTATGGCTACACCTTC. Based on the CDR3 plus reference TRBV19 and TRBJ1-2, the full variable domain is DGGITQSPKYLFRKEGQNVTLSCEQNLNHDAMYWYRQDPGQGLRLIYYSQIVNDFQKGDIAEGYSVSREKKESFPLTVTSAQKNPTAFYLCASTSTANYGYTFGSGTRLTVV.

DNA for the CDR3: TGTGCCAGCAGTGATAACTCGGGGGAGAATGAGCAGTTCTTC. It specifies CASSDNSGENEQFF. The rearrangement joins TRBV25-1 to TRBJ2-1; TRBD2 is a possible D gene (6 bases). V gave up 3 bases and J gave up 7 bases, with 13 bases separating them. Germline lookup yields CDR1 MGHDK and CDR2 SYGVNS. CDR3 length: 14 residues.

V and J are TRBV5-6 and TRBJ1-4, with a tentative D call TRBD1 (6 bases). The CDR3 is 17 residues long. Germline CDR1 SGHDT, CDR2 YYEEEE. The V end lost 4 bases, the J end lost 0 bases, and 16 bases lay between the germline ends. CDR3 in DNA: TGTGCCAGCAGCCCGGGACACCAACGCACAACTAATGAAAAACTGTTTTTT. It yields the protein CASSPGHQRTTNEKLFF.

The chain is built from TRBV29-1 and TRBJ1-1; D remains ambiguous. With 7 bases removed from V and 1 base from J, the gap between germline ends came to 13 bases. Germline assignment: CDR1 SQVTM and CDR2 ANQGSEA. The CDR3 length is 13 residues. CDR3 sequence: CSALLGGNTEAFF. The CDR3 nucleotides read TGCAGCGCACTCCTGGGAGGGAACACTGAAGCTTTCTTT.

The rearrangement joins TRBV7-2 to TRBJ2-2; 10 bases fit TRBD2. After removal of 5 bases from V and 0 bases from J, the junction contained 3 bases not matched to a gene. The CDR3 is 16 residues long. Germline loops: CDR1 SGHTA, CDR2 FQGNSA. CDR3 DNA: TGTGCCAGCAGCCCAACTAGCGGGACGAACACCGGGGAGCTGTTTTTT. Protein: CASSPTSGTNTGELFF.

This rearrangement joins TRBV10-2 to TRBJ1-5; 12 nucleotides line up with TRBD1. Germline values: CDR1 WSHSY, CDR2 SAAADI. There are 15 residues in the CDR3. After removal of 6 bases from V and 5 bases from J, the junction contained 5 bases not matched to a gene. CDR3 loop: CASRGGQGADQPQHF. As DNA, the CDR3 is TGCGCCAGCAGGGGGGGACAGGGGGCCGATCAGCCCCAGCATTTT.

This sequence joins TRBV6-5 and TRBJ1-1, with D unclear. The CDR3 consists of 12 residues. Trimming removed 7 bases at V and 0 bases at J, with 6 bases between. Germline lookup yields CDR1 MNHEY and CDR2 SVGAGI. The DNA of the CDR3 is TGTGCCAGCATTTCGGTGAACACTGAAGCTTTCTTT. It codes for CASISVNTEAFF.